A selection of T cell receptor beta chains follows, all from one sample in a study of blood T cell repertoires in COVID-19. The assay was immunoSEQ multiplex PCR, and TCRdb's table has in-frame clones only and misses some. Among around 160,000 clones, roughly 88% were seen once, and the ten largest hold about 1.2%. Sample: PBMCs or T cells enriched from blood (not recorded which). The source of these receptors is a woman aged 25 to 39 with acute COVID-19. The CDR3 runs from the conserved cysteine through the conserved F or W. D genes are given only for firm matches. Clone size is stated in some rows and not others, as once, few, many or a class when expanded.

TRBJ1-1 TRBV3-1/TRBV3-2 - - TGTGCCAGCATCGACAGGTGGAACACTGAAGCTTTCTTT CASIDRWNTEAFF
TRBJ2-7 TRBV19 TRBD2 - TGTGCCAGTAGCAAAGCGGGAGGTCCCTACGAGCAGTACTTC CASSKAGGPYEQYF
TRBJ1-1 TRBV18 - - TGTGCCAGCTCACCAGGGCGAGAGAACACTGAAGCTTTCTTT CASSPGRENTEAFF
TRBJ1-3 TRBV7-2 TRBD1 - TGTGCCAGCAGCTTATTAGGGGGCAGGTCTGGAAACACCATATATTTT CASSLLGGRSGNTIYF
TRBJ2-2 TRBV11-3 - - TGTGCCAGCAGCTTAGCGTTCACCGGGGAGCTGTTTTTT CASSLAFTGELFF
TRBJ1-3 TRBV9 - - TGTGCCAGCAGCGGTACAGCCTCTGGAAACACCATATATTTT CASSGTASGNTIYF
TRBJ2-7 TRBV13 - - TGTGCCAGCAGCTTTTCCAGGGAATCTCTCGAGCAGTACTTC CASSFSRESLEQYF
TRBJ2-2 TRBV7-3 TRBD2 - TGTGCCAGCAGCCCAAGGAGCGGGAGAGGGAACACCGGGGAGCTGTTTTTT CASSPRSGRGNTGELFF
TRBJ2-7 TRBV2 TRBD2 - TGTGCCAGCAGTAAGGGCGGGAGTGGGGACTACGAGCAGTACTTC CASSKGGSGDYEQYF
TRBJ1-2 TRBV29-1 TRBD1 - TGCAGCGTGGAGACAGGGGGGGAGGGCTACACCTTC CSVETGGEGYTF
TRBJ2-3 TRBV2 - - TGTGCCAGCAGCCGACTTGGGGGCCTGGATACGCAGTATTTT CASSRLGGLDTQYF
TRBJ1-5 TRBV28 - few TGTGCCAGCAGTTTAGTAAGAGGGTTTAGCAATCAGCCCCAGCATTTT CASSLVRGFSNQPQHF
TRBJ1-1 TRBV3-1/TRBV3-2 - - TGTGCCAGCAGCCAAGATGGGAGTCCCTACACTGAAGCTTTCTTT CASSQDGSPYTEAFF
TRBJ2-7 TRBV5-6 TRBD2 once TGTGCCAGCAGCTTGGCTCTAGCGGGGATCTACGAGCAGTACTTC CASSLALAGIYEQYF
TRBJ1-1 TRBV11-2 TRBD1 - TGTGCCAGCAGCTTATTGTCGGGACAGGAAAACACTGAAGCTTTCTTT CASSLLSGQENTEAFF
TRBJ2-2 TRBV5-1 TRBD1 - TGCGCCAGCAGCCCCGACAGGGGCGACACCGGGGAGCTGTTTTTT CASSPDRGDTGELFF
TRBJ1-3 TRBV5-1 - - TGCGCCAGCAGAGGGACTGACTCTGGAAACACCATATATTTT CASRGTDSGNTIYF
TRBJ2-7 TRBV27 - - TGTGCCAGCAGTCCGAGCACAGAATACGAGCAGTACTTC CASSPSTEYEQYF
TRBJ1-2 TRBV5-1 - - TGCGCCAGCAGCTTGGTTCCAGGGGCGAGGTATGGCTACACCTTC CASSLVPGARYGYTF
TRBJ2-7 TRBV2 - - TGTGCCAGCTTGAGGACTACCTACGAGCAGTACTTC CASLRTTYEQYF
TRBJ1-1 TRBV4-3 - - TGCGCCAGCAGCCAAGACCTAGACGGCAACACTGAAGCTTTCTTT CASSQDLDGNTEAFF
TRBJ1-5 TRBV30 - - TGTGCCTGGAGCAAGGTAACAGGTAATAGCAATCAGCCCCAGCATTTT CAWSKVTGNSNQPQHF
TRBJ2-3 TRBV5-1 TRBD1 - TGCGCCAGCAGCCCCGGACAGGGGGCAGATACGCAGTATTTT CASSPGQGADTQYF
TRBJ1-1 TRBV11-1 TRBD1 - TGTGCCAGCAGCGCCGACGACAGGGGGCGCGGAGCTTTCTTT CASSADDRGRGAFF
TRBJ2-1 TRBV15 - - TGTGCCACCAGTCAGTCGTGGGGCCGGAGCTCCTACAATGAGCAGTTCTTC CATSQSWGRSSYNEQFF
TRBJ1-1 TRBV18 - - TGTGCCAGCTCACCAAGTGGACTGAGTGAAGCTTTCTTT CASSPSGLSEAFF
TRBJ1-6 TRBV5-1 TRBD1 - TGCGCCAGCAGCTTGGAACAGGGGGATTCACCCCTCCACTTT CASSLEQGDSPLHF
TRBJ2-2 TRBV27 - - TGTGCCAGCAGTTCGACAGAGACCCTCACCGGGGAGCTGTTTTTT CASSSTETLTGELFF
TRBJ1-5 TRBV19 - - TGTGCCAGTAGTATAGATGGGCCAGGGGGCAATCAGCCCCAGCATTTT CASSIDGPGGNQPQHF
TRBJ2-7 TRBV2 - - TGTGCCAGCAGCAAATCCGGGACTGCCGTCGAGCAGTACTTC CASSKSGTAVEQYF
TRBJ2-3 TRBV25-1 TRBD1 - TGTGCCAGCACGACAGGGACGGATACGCAGTATTTT CASTTGTDTQYF
TRBJ2-2 TRBV7-2 TRBD2 - TGTGCCAGCAGCTTAGCAACTAGCGGACTTTACACCGGGGAGCTGTTTTTT CASSLATSGLYTGELFF
TRBJ1-2 TRBV2 - - TGTGCCAGCAGTGATAGTGTAGATGGCTACACCTTC CASSDSVDGYTF
TRBJ1-4 TRBV18 - few TGTGCCAGCTCATGGCAGGAAGGAGAAAAACTGTTTTTT CASSWQEGEKLFF
TRBJ2-2 TRBV27 - - TGTGCCAGCAGTTTAGCTAGCGTACTCACCGGGGAGCTGTTTTTT CASSLASVLTGELFF
TRBJ2-1 TRBV28 TRBD1 - TGTGCCAGCAGCCTCACACAGGGGGCTGGTTCCTACAATGAGCAGTTCTTC CASSLTQGAGSYNEQFF
TRBJ2-2 TRBV21-1 - - TGTGCCAGCAGACCTCCTCATACAGGGGCCTTAGGTCGGGCCGGGGAGCTGTTTTTT CASRPPHTGALGRAGELFF
TRBJ2-5 TRBV29-1 - few TGCAGCGTTAACCAGGGTCTAGGAGAGACCCAGTACTTC CSVNQGLGETQYF
TRBJ1-2 TRBV19 - - TGTGCCAGTAGTTCGGATTGGCGGGGGGGCCATGGCTACACCTTC CASSSDWRGGHGYTF
TRBJ1-1 TRBV19 - - TGTGCCAGTAGCCAAACTCTCAGGGCAGGGGAGAACACTGAAGCTTTCTTT CASSQTLRAGENTEAFF
TRBJ2-1 TRBV28 TRBD2 - TGTGCCAGCAGTTCCGGGACTAGATCCTACAATGAGCAGTTCTTC CASSSGTRSYNEQFF
TRBJ1-4 TRBV20-1 - - TGCAGTGCTAGTTTCGGGTCTTTGGGTGAAAAACTGTTTTTT CSASFGSLGEKLFF
TRBJ2-5 TRBV19 TRBD1 few TGTGCCAGTAGCTGGACAGGGCTAGGGACCCAGTACTTC CASSWTGLGTQYF
TRBJ1-5 TRBV9 - - TGTGCCAGCAGCTGGGGGGGAGATAGCAATCAGCCCCAGCATTTT CASSWGGDSNQPQHF
TRBJ2-2 TRBV7-3 - - TGTGCCAGCAGCTTAGGGCAGAACGGGGAGCTGTTTTTT CASSLGQNGELFF
TRBJ2-7 TRBV12-3/TRBV12-4 TRBD1 - TGTGCCAGCAGCCCTACAGGGGGCTACGAGCAGTACTTC CASSPTGGYEQYF
TRBJ2-7 TRBV30 - once TGTGCCTGGAGTCCGCCCTTAGCGGAAAAAACCTACGAGCAGTACTTC CAWSPPLAEKTYEQYF
TRBJ2-2 TRBV27 - few TGTGCCAGCAGTTTATCCCGGACGGGGACCGGGGAGCTGTTTTTT CASSLSRTGTGELFF
TRBJ1-1 TRBV7-3 - - TGTGCCAGCAGCTTAACCCGACATGACCCGGCTTTCTTT CASSLTRHDPAFF
TRBJ2-1 TRBV6-6 - - TGTGCCAGCCAATTGCTCGGAGTACTAAAAGGGCAGTTCTTC CASQLLGVLKGQFF
TRBJ1-3 TRBV28 TRBD1 - TGTGCCAGCAGTTTACCCCTGACAGGGGGCGAATCTGGAAACACCATATATTTT CASSLPLTGGESGNTIYF
TRBJ1-4 TRBV28 TRBD1 - TGTGCCAGCAGGAAAGGGACAGTAAATGAAAAACTGTTTTTT CASRKGTVNEKLFF
TRBJ2-1 TRBV11-2 TRBD2 - TGTGCCAGCAGCTTATATCTCCGGGAGGGGGTCAGTGAGCAGTTCTTC CASSLYLREGVSEQFF
TRBJ2-2 TRBV5-1 TRBD2 once TGCGCCAGCAGCTGGACCGGCGGGAGAGGTGGTGGGGAGCTGTTTTTT CASSWTGGRGGGELFF
TRBJ1-1 TRBV20-1 - - TGCAGTGCCAGTAAGGGGTCCTTT CSASKGSF